This TCR beta chain was identified in a study of T cells in localized non-small cell lung cancer. Study-level findings and limits: Uninvolved nearby lung showed the greatest T cell clonality, exceeding that found in tumor. A median approximately 59 of the top 100 tumor clones appeared in adjacent lung.

The ends lost 2 bases at V and 11 bases at J; junction bases unmatched: 8. Germline V gene sequence: CDR1 LNHDA, CDR2 SQIVND (reference sequence). The CDR3 has 14 amino acids. Assay: immunoSEQ multiplex PCR; the TCRdb copy retains only in-frame clones and omits some. The data hold a few thousand clones, with under 20% observed a single time. This clone is labeled as medium-sized. The antigen is unknown. V is TRBV19 and J is TRBJ1-1, with 10 bases lining up with TRBD1. The TCR was taken from a man aged 40 to 70 with stage I lung adenocarcinoma. Sample: lung tumor tissue, taken before any cancer treatment. The CDR3 loop is CASSISPGTGVAFF. The CDR3 DNA reads as TGTGCCAGTAGTATAAGTCCCGGGACAGGGGTGGCTTTCTTT.